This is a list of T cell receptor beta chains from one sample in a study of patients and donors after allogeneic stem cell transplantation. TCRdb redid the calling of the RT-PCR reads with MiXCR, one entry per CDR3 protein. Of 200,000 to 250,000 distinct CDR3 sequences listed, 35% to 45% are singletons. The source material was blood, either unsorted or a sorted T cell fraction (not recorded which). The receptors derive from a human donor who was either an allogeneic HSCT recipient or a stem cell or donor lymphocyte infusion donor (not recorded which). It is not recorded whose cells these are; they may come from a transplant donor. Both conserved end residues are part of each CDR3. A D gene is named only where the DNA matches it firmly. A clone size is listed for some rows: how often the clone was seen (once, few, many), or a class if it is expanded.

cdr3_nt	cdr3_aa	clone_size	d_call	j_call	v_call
TGTGCCAGCAGCCGTTGGAGCAGCAATCAGCCCCAGCATTTT	CASSRWSSNQPQHF	few	.	TRBJ1-5	TRBV3-1
TGTGCCAGCAGCGGTAACACAGGGATGGGATTCAATCAGCCCCAGCATTTT	CASSGNTGMGFNQPQHF	.	.	TRBJ1-5	TRBV7-9
TGTGCCACCATCCCCACTAGCGGGGGCCGGGAGCAGTTCTTC	CATIPTSGGREQFF	few	TRBD2	TRBJ2-1	TRBV27
TGTGCCAGCAGCTCCCCTAGGAGGGATGGCTACACCTTC	CASSSPRRDGYTF	.	.	TRBJ1-2	TRBV7-2
TGTGCCAGCAGTTTATGGAGGGGGGATCCGTATTTT	CASSLWRGDPYF	.	.	TRBJ2-3	TRBV28
TGCAGCGTTCGGGGGTCGGGGAACACTGAAGCTTTCTTT	CSVRGSGNTEAFF	few	.	TRBJ1-1	TRBV29-1
TGTGCCAGCAGCTCATCGGGGAACACTGAAGCTTTCTTT	CASSSSGNTEAFF	few	.	TRBJ1-1	TRBV7-9
TGTGCCAGCAGTGGGGGCCTGAAGGGTCAGCCCCAGCATTTT	CASSGGLKGQPQHF	few	.	TRBJ1-5	TRBV12-3/TRBV12-4
TGTGCCAGCAGTGAGCACCCCGGGACTACCGGGGGTCAGCCCCAGCATTTT	CASSEHPGTTGGQPQHF	.	.	TRBJ1-5	TRBV25-1
TGCAGCGCTGGACTGGCCCTTAATGAAAAACTGTTTTTT	CSAGLALNEKLFF	.	.	TRBJ1-4	TRBV29-1
TGTGCCAGCAATCGAGGGGGCCGGTCACCCCTCCACTTT	CASNRGGRSPLHF	once	TRBD1	TRBJ1-6	TRBV27
TGTGCCAGCAGCTTAGAACCCAGACGAGCGGCTTTCTTT	CASSLEPRRAAFF	few	.	TRBJ1-1	TRBV7-2
TGTGCCAGCAGTTACGAGGGGGCTCTACGGCATTTT	CASSYEGALRHF	once	TRBD1	TRBJ1-5	TRBV6-6
TGCAGTGCTAGAGCCTATTCACAGGGAAGGGCTAATGAAAAACTGTTTTTT	CSARAYSQGRANEKLFF	few	.	TRBJ1-4	TRBV20-1
TGTGCCAGCAGTTTAGTGCAGGGGGCGGATTATGAGCAGTTCTTC	CASSLVQGADYEQFF	.	TRBD1	TRBJ2-1	TRBV28
TGTGCCAGCAGCTTGGAGCTAAGAATCTACGAGCAGTACTTC	CASSLELRIYEQYF	few	.	TRBJ2-7	TRBV5-5
TGTGCCAGCTCACCACCGACAGGGGGTCTCACTGAAGCTTTCTTT	CASSPPTGGLTEAFF	.	TRBD1	TRBJ1-1	TRBV18
TGTGCCAGTAGTAACAGGCCCGACTATGGCTACACCTTC	CASSNRPDYGYTF	.	.	TRBJ1-2	TRBV19
TGTGCCTGGAGAACAGACGGTGCCTACGAGCAGTACTTC	CAWRTDGAYEQYF	.	.	TRBJ2-7	TRBV30
TGTGCCAGCAGTTTCCTATCTCCACTACAGGGCAGTAATGAAAAACTGTTTTTT	CASSFLSPLQGSNEKLFF	.	.	TRBJ1-4	TRBV27
TGTGCCAGCAGTTTAGATGGGCTAGCGGGGGGGATCAATGAGCAGTTCTTC	CASSLDGLAGGINEQFF	.	TRBD2	TRBJ2-1	TRBV12-3/TRBV12-4
TGCGCCAGCAGCCCGGGTGCGCAGGTCTATGGCTACACCTTC	CASSPGAQVYGYTF	few	.	TRBJ1-2	TRBV5-1
TGTGCCAGCAGCCAAGAAACGACAGGGGGGGCTGGAAACACCATATATTTT	CASSQETTGGAGNTIYF	.	TRBD1	TRBJ1-3	TRBV4-2
TGTGCCAGCAGTGCCAGGATCCCCACTGAAGCTTTCTTT	CASSARIPTEAFF	.	.	TRBJ1-1	TRBV12-3/TRBV12-4
TGTGCCAGCAGTCCTTTCCGAAACTACGAGCAGTACTTC	CASSPFRNYEQYF	once	.	TRBJ2-7	TRBV28
TGCGCCAGCAGCCACTCACAGGGTTTCTATGGCTACACCTTC	CASSHSQGFYGYTF	.	.	TRBJ1-2	TRBV4-1
TGCAGCGTTGAAGGGTTGATTAGCAGGGGGAAACGGGATGAGCAGTTCTTC	CSVEGLISRGKRDEQFF	.	TRBD1	TRBJ2-1	TRBV29-1
TGTGCCAGCAGACTTTACAGGGAAAAACTGTTTTTT	CASRLYREKLFF	.	.	TRBJ1-4	TRBV2
TGTGCCAGCAGTTTACAGGGGGCCACGGAAGCTTTCTTT	CASSLQGATEAFF	few	TRBD1	TRBJ1-1	TRBV12-3/TRBV12-4
TGTGCCAGCCAACAGGACTACGAGCAGTACTTC	CASQQDYEQYF	.	.	TRBJ2-7	TRBV27
TGTGCCATCAGTGAGTCCGGAATCAATAATGAGCAGTTCTTC	CAISESGINNEQFF	few	.	TRBJ2-1	TRBV10-3
TGCGCCAGCAGCTTGTCCCGGAATGAAAAACTGTTTTTT	CASSLSRNEKLFF	.	.	TRBJ1-4	TRBV5-1
TGTGCCAGCAGCTTAAGGGCAGACGTCTGGGACAATGAGCAGTTCTTC	CASSLRADVWDNEQFF	.	.	TRBJ2-1	TRBV7-8
TGTGCCAGCTCACCTGCTGCTAGCGGGGGGGCCTACGAGCAGTACTTC	CASSPAASGGAYEQYF	.	TRBD2	TRBJ2-7	TRBV18
TGTGCCAGTAGTTCCCGACAGTTTAGCAATCAGCCCCAGCATTTT	CASSSRQFSNQPQHF	few	.	TRBJ1-5	TRBV19
TGCGCCAGCTTTCCCGGACTAGCGGGGCCAGAGACCCAGTACTTC	CASFPGLAGPETQYF	.	TRBD2	TRBJ2-5	TRBV5-1
TGTGCCAGCAGATCGATCCCGCGGTATGGCTACACCTTC	CASRSIPRYGYTF	few	.	TRBJ1-2	TRBV2
TGCGCCAGCAGCCCAGACGCTAGCTCCTACGAGCAGTACTTC	CASSPDASSYEQYF	.	.	TRBJ2-7	TRBV5-1
TGTGCCACTAACATGCAACTCGAGTCCGGGGAGCTGTTTTTT	CATNMQLESGELFF	.	.	TRBJ2-2	TRBV12-3/TRBV12-4
TGTGCCAGCAGCTTCAATGATCCGTTGAGCTCCTACAATGAGCAGTTCTTC	CASSFNDPLSSYNEQFF	.	.	TRBJ2-1	TRBV7-9
TGTGCCAGCAGCGTAGATCGTCGGAGCTCCTACAATGAGCAGTTCTTC	CASSVDRRSSYNEQFF	.	.	TRBJ2-1	TRBV9
TGCGCCAGCAGCCAAGATCAGATGAGAGGGAATGAAAAACTGTTTTTT	CASSQDQMRGNEKLFF	few	.	TRBJ1-4	TRBV4-3
TGCGCCAGCAGCCAAGACAGCGGGGCGGCCAATGAGCAGTTCTTC	CASSQDSGAANEQFF	few	TRBD2	TRBJ2-1	TRBV4-3
TGCGCCAGCAGTTTTACAGGGGCCAACACTGAAGCTTTCTTT	CASSFTGANTEAFF	.	TRBD1	TRBJ1-1	TRBV4-3
TGTGCCATCAGTGAGTCGGAGGAGACTCAGCCCCAGCATTTT	CAISESEETQPQHF	.	.	TRBJ1-5	TRBV10-3
TGTGCCACCAGTAGGGGGGGGCCGGGTGAGCAGTTCTTC	CATSRGGPGEQFF	.	.	TRBJ2-1	TRBV6-5
TGCGCCAGCAGCTTAGAAGGGATTGGCACCGGGGAGCTGTTTTTT	CASSLEGIGTGELFF	.	.	TRBJ2-2	TRBV5-1
TGCGCCAGCAGCCCGGTTGGGGGGCTGAGCTCTGGAAACACCATATATTTT	CASSPVGGLSSGNTIYF	few	.	TRBJ1-3	TRBV5-1
TGCAGTGCAGAAGCGGTCCCAGGGGGCTATGAAGCTTTCTTT	CSAEAVPGGYEAFF	.	TRBD1	TRBJ1-1	TRBV20-1
TGCGCCAGCAGTGAAGGTCCAGCAGGCTACGAGCAGTACTTC	CASSEGPAGYEQYF	few	.	TRBJ2-7	TRBV10-1
TGTGCCAGCTCACCATTGGGGCAAATAGAGCGGCCCCAGCATTTT	CASSPLGQIERPQHF	.	.	TRBJ1-5	TRBV18
TGCAGTGCACCCCGGGGGGCTACCGGGGAGCTGTTTTTT	CSAPRGATGELFF	.	.	TRBJ2-2	TRBV20-1
TGTGCCAGCTCCAGGGCGGCTCAAACCTACGAGCAGTACTTC	CASSRAAQTYEQYF	few	.	TRBJ2-7	TRBV18
TGTGCCAGCAGCTTGCTCCGGGATTCTAACATTGGGGCCAACGTCCTGACTTTC	CASSLLRDSNIGANVLTF	.	.	TRBJ2-6	TRBV5-6
TGTGCCATCAGTGGCGGGACAAAGGAAGGCTACACCTTC	CAISGGTKEGYTF	.	.	TRBJ1-2	TRBV10-3